These 29 T cell receptor beta chains share one sample of origin, sequenced in a study of T cell repertoires in cytomegalovirus infection. One entry per CDR3 protein, called by TCRdb with MiXCR from the reads. The sample carries approximately 180,000 distinct CDR3 sequences, approximately 19% recorded once. Sequenced sample: PBMCs. The receptor source for this set is a human donor in good health (CMV status not recorded). Some clones in this sample may be carry-over from other donors' samples.

This clonotype came up many times. The rearrangement uses TRBV20-1 and TRBJ2-2; 11 nucleotides align to TRBD1. This CDR3 has 17 amino acids. Germline CDR1 and CDR2: DFQATT and SNEGSKA (reference sequence). The trim removed 1 base at V and 6 bases at J, leaving 10 bases unmatched. The CDR3 protein is CSARARTGGAYPGELFF. For the CDR3, the DNA is TGCAGTGCTAGAGCCCGGACAGGGGGCGCGTACCCCGGGGAGCTGTTTTTT.

This clonotype was seen only a few times. The chain links TRBV6-1 to TRBJ1-5; D ambiguous. CDR1 MNHNS and CDR2 SASEGT come from the germline V gene. The V end was cut by 9 bases, the J end by 5 bases, with 17 bases between. The CDR3 length is 14 residues. For the CDR3, the DNA is TGTGCCAGTGGTGGACCGGCACCGGATCAGCCCCAGCATTTT. Its protein is CASGGPAPDQPQHF.

There are a few counts of this clonotype. This chain links TRBV6-2 or TRBV6-3 with TRBJ2-7, with no clear D. The CDR3 loop spans 12 amino acids. Germline loops: CDR1 MNHEY, CDR2 SVGEGT. The V and J ends lost 2 bases and 3 bases respectively, with 5 bases between them. CDR3 amino acids: CASSYAFYEQYF. The CDR3 bases are TGTGCCAGCAGTTACGCTTTCTACGAGCAGTACTTC.

This clonotype was observed a few times. The rearrangement links TRBV12-3 or TRBV12-4 to TRBJ2-3, with 10 bases fitting TRBD1. With 1 base clipped from V and 7 bases from J, the junction kept 8 bases outside the gene matches. This CDR3 contains 16 residues. The CDR3 sequence: CASSLGRQGARYTQYF. As DNA, the CDR3 is TGTGCCAGCAGTTTAGGCCGACAGGGGGCTAGGTATACGCAGTATTTT.

This clonotype was picked up many times. The CDR3 DNA sequence: TGTGCCTGGAGGGGACAGGGGGGCAATCAGCCCCAGCATTTT. This encodes CAWRGQGGNQPQHF. The chain carries TRBV30 and TRBJ1-5; 11 bases fit TRBD1. Germline loops: CDR1 GTSNPN, CDR2 SVGIG (reference sequence). The CDR3 runs 14 residues. V was pared by 3 bases and J by 2 bases, with 0 bases of the junction left unmatched.

Ten or more counts support this clonotype. The J gene is TRBJ2-5, the V gene TRBV28, with D possibly TRBD1 on 6 matching bases. The length of the CDR3 is 15 residues. CDR1 and CDR2 (germline): MDHEN, SYDVKM. V shed 6 bases and J shed 5 bases, with 19 bases lying between them. The CDR3 sequence: CASRTRADRQETQYF. For the CDR3, the DNA is TGTGCCAGCAGAACTAGGGCCGACAGGCAGGAGACCCAGTACTTC.

The V call is TRBV19, the J call TRBJ2-5; 10 bases line up with TRBD2. The CDR3 length is 17 residues. Germline-derived CDR1 and CDR2 are LNHDA and SQIVND (reference sequence). J was trimmed by 0 bases and V by 3 bases; bases with no gene match: 7. The CDR3: CASSIELAGKYQETQYF. DNA of the CDR3: TGTGCCAGTAGTATTGAACTAGCGGGAAAGTACCAAGAGACCCAGTACTTC.

This clonotype was counted only a few times. The chain combines TRBV20-1 with TRBJ2-3; D is possibly TRBD1 (6 bases). V was cut by 1 base and J by 1 base, with 12 bases left in between. The CDR3 sequence is 15 residues long. Germline V gives CDR1 DFQATT, CDR2 SNEGSKA (reference sequence). DNA of the CDR3: TGCAGTGCTAGAGTTGGAGACAGGCGCACAGATACGCAGTATTTT. It encodes CSARVGDRRTDTQYF.

The CDR3 nucleotides are TGTGCCAGCAGTTACTCATGGGCAGAGCCCCCCAATGAGCAGTTCTTC. Translation gives CASSYSWAEPPNEQFF. The gene calls are TRBV6-2 or TRBV6-3 and TRBJ2-1; D not resolved. Germline values: CDR1 MNHEY, CDR2 SVGEGT. This CDR3 is built from 16 residues. The V end was cut by 0 bases, the J end by 6 bases, with 15 bases between.

This clonotype was counted between two and nine times. V gene TRBV19 combines with J gene TRBJ1-1; 7 nucleotides align to TRBD1. This CDR3 is built from 13 residues. J gave up 4 bases and V 8 bases, and 7 bases lay outside the gene matches. Germline V gives CDR1 LNHDA, CDR2 SQIVND (reference sequence). The CDR3 sequence is CASHIQGGTEAFF. Here the CDR3 DNA reads TGTGCCAGTCACATCCAGGGGGGCACTGAAGCTTTCTTT. Supplemented by reference TRBV19 and TRBJ1-1, the full variable domain reads DGGITQSPKYLFRKEGQNVTLSCEQNLNHDAMYWYRQDPGQGLRLIYYSQIVNDFQKGDIAEGYSVSREKKESFPLTVTSAQKNPTAFYLCASHIQGGTEAFFGQGTRLTVV.

V and J are TRBV7-2 and TRBJ2-7; D remains unclear. Germline loops: CDR1 SGHTA, CDR2 FQGNSA. Trimming left V 7 bases short and J 6 bases short, with 16 bases between. This CDR3 is built from 13 residues. The CDR3 sequence is CASNKGRLSEQYF. As DNA, the CDR3 is TGTGCCAGCAACAAAGGCCGGCTGAGCGAGCAGTACTTC.

This clonotype was seen at least ten times. This CDR3 reads CASSTLQGTVGEKLFF. The CDR3 coding sequence is TGTGCCAGCAGCACCCTACAGGGCACCGTCGGGGAAAAACTGTTTTTT. The V and J genes are TRBV7-8 and TRBJ1-4, with D perhaps TRBD1 (6 bases). There are 16 residues in the CDR3. Trimming cost V 5 bases and J 8 bases, with 21 bases left between them. Germline-derived CDR1 and CDR2 are SGHVS and FQNEAQ.

The table lists this clonotype with many counts. This rearrangement joins TRBV7-6 to TRBJ2-1; 7 nucleotides match TRBD2. After removal of 1 base from V and 5 bases from J, the junction contained 5 bases not matched to a gene. The CDR3 contains 15 residues. Per germline, CDR1 SGHVS and CDR2 FNYEAQ. CDR3 nucleotides: TGTGCCAGCAGCTTAGGCGGGAGCGCTCACAATGAGCAGTTCTTC. Translation gives CASSLGGSAHNEQFF.

This clonotype was found many times. The rearrangement joins TRBV7-8 to TRBJ2-3; 11 bases agree with TRBD2. From germline, CDR1 is SGHVS and CDR2 FQNEAQ. The junction had 7 bases not matched to a gene; V was cut back by 5 bases and J by 0 bases. There are 17 residues in the CDR3. The CDR3 here is CASSRGTSGSSTDTQYF. CDR3 coding DNA: TGTGCCAGCAGCCGCGGGACTAGCGGTTCTAGCACAGATACGCAGTATTTT. Combining the CDR3 with reference TRBV7-8 and TRBJ2-3 gives the whole variable domain GAGVSQSPRYKVAKRGQDVALRCDPISGHVSLFWYQQALGQGPEFLTYFQNEAQLDKSGLPSDRFFAERPEGSVSTLKIQRTQQEDSAVYLCASSRGTSGSSTDTQYFGPGTRLTVL.

In its sample, this clonotype was seen a few times. The CDR3 coding sequence is TGTGCCAGCAGCTTAACGGAGTTTGGAAACACCATATATTTT. It specifies CASSLTEFGNTIYF. The chain joins TRBV7-3 to TRBJ1-3; D is ambiguous. V was shortened by 0 bases and J by 3 bases, with 6 bases between the two germline ends. CDR3 length: 14 residues. Germline CDR1 SGHTA, CDR2 FQGTGA.

V usage is TRBV27 and J usage is TRBJ2-1, with TRBD2 identical over 11 bases. This CDR3 is built from 17 residues. Germline V gene lookup returns CDR1 MNHEY and CDR2 SMNVEV (reference sequence). Trimming removed 5 bases from V and 7 bases from J; junction bases left unmatched: 13. The CDR3 DNA reads TGTGCCAGCAGTCAGCCCATGCTAGCGGGAGGTATAAATGAGCAGTTCTTC. Its protein product is CASSQPMLAGGINEQFF.

The V call is TRBV7-9, the J call TRBJ2-7; D tentatively fits TRBD1 or TRBD2 (5 bases each). CDR1 is SEHNR, CDR2 FQNEAQ, per germline (reference sequence). CDR3 size: 16 residues. Deletions cut 5 bases from V and 0 bases from J, with 17 bases between. CDR3 coding DNA: TGTGCCAGCAGCGGGGGATGGCACAGAAGCTCCTACGAGCAGTACTTC. This gives the protein CASSGGWHRSSYEQYF. Based on the CDR3 plus reference TRBV7-9 and TRBJ2-7, the full variable domain is DTGVSQNPRHKITKRGQNVTFRCDPISEHNRLYWYRQTLGQGPEFLTYFQNEAQLEKSRLLSDRFSAERPKGSFSTLEIQRTEQGDSAMYLCASSGGWHRSSYEQYFGPGTRLTVT.

This chain connects TRBV7-4 to TRBJ2-7, with 10 nucleotides matching TRBD1. V dropped 5 bases and J dropped 1; count of bases not matched to a gene: 14. Germline V gene lookup returns CDR1 SGHVT and CDR2 SQSDAQ. CDR3 length equals 18 residues. The CDR3 DNA sequence: TGTGCCAGCAGCCCCCCTGCCGGGACAGGGGCCCTTTCCTACGAGCAGTACTTC. It specifies CASSPPAGTGALSYEQYF. Complete variable domain (other parts from reference TRBV7-4 and TRBJ2-7): GAGVSQSPRYKVAKRGRDVALRCDSISGHVTLYWYRQTLGQGSEVLTYSQSDAQRDKSGRPSGRFSAERPERSVSTLKIQRTEQGDSAVYLCASSPPAGTGALSYEQYFGPGTRLTVT.

The table lists this clonotype with many counts. The chain combines TRBV7-8 with TRBJ1-5; TRBD1 is a possible D gene (5 bases). Germline lookup yields CDR1 SGHVS and CDR2 FQNEAQ. The CDR3 contains 16 residues. The germline V and J ends were trimmed by 0 bases and 2 bases, with 11 bases remaining between them. CDR3 protein: CASSLALQGGNQPQHF. The CDR3 DNA is TGTGCCAGCAGCTTAGCGCTTCAGGGAGGCAATCAGCCCCAGCATTTT.

This clonotype was counted a few times. The chain uses TRBV19 and TRBJ1-1; D gene ambiguous. In germline, CDR1 is LNHDA, CDR2 SQIVND (reference sequence). The V gene lost 3 bases and the J gene lost 6 bases, with 14 bases spanning the gap. This CDR3 contains 14 residues. The CDR3 DNA follows: TGTGCCAGTAGTATGGTGATTGGCTCAGCTGAAGCTTTCTTT. It is translated as CASSMVIGSAEAFF.

With regard to this clonotype: This CDR3 fails to terminate in the conserved phenylalanine or tryptophan, so it likely reflects a read error. The chain has TRBV7-2 and TRBJ1-2; maybe TRBD1 (5 bases). CDR1 and CDR2 from the germline V gene are SGHTA and FQGNSA. V lost 3 bases, J lost 6 bases, and 5 bases lay in between. This CDR3 comprises 11 residues. The CDR3 DNA follows: TGTGCCAGCAGCTTGGGGGATGGCTACACCGTC. It is translated as CASSLGDGYTV.

For this clonotype: At one end, the junction sequence differs from germline, possibly due to a read error. The rearrangement joins TRBV25-1 to TRBJ1-2, with a weak D call TRBD1 (6 bases). CDR1 and CDR2 from the germline V gene are MGHDK and SYGVNS. This CDR3 is 11 amino acids long. Here the CDR3 reads CASSEKGGLYF. The CDR3, as DNA: TGTGCCAGCAGTGAAAAGGGGGGATTGTACTTC.

This clonotype showed up just a few times. V gene TRBV19 combines with J gene TRBJ1-2, with a tentative D call TRBD1 (6 bases). The V gene lost 6 bases and the J gene lost 6 bases, with 23 bases spanning the gap. The CDR3 sequence is 16 residues long. The germline V gene has CDR1 LNHDA and CDR2 SQIVND (reference sequence). This CDR3 is CASSSTFTPDRHGYTF. The CDR3 nucleotides are TGTGCCAGTAGCTCCACTTTCACTCCGGACAGACATGGCTACACCTTC.

This clonotype has only a few counts. The CDR3 is CASSLRSGGAPGELFF. The CDR3 DNA sequence: TGTGCCAGCAGCTTAAGGAGCGGGGGGGCCCCCGGGGAGCTGTTTTTT. The rearrangement uses TRBV7-2 and TRBJ2-2; 10 bases are shared with TRBD2. This CDR3 comprises 16 residues. The germline V gene encodes CDR1 SGHTA and CDR2 FQGNSA. Losses at the gene ends were 2 bases for V and 6 bases for J; bases not matched to a gene: 6. Complete variable domain (other parts from reference TRBV7-2 and TRBJ2-2): GAGVSQSPSNKVTEKGKDVELRCDPISGHTALYWYRQSLGQGLEFLIYFQGNSAPDKSGLPSDRFSAERTGGSVSTLTIQRTQQEDSAVYLCASSLRSGGAPGELFFGEGSRLTVL.

This clonotype was counted between two and nine times. One end of the junction varies from germline; a read error may be responsible. This chain connects TRBV7-2 to TRBJ2-4; D gene ambiguous. The CDR3 consists of 14 residues. Germline V gene data show CDR1 as SGHTA and CDR2 as FQGNSA. The CDR3 DNA reads as TGTGCCAGCAGCTCCACGGTCTCCAATAACATTCAGTACTTC. Its translation is CASSSTVSNNIQYF.

This clonotype has a handful of counts. The chain couples TRBV9 to TRBJ1-3; 8 bases match TRBD1. Germline trimming cut 3 bases from V and 2 bases from J; bases unmatched to any gene: 7. The CDR3 contains 16 residues. The germline V gene has CDR1 SGDLS and CDR2 YYNGEE. Here the CDR3 reads CASSAGQGLAGNTIYF. In nucleotides, the CDR3 is TGTGCCAGCAGCGCAGGACAGGGCCTGGCTGGAAACACCATATATTTT.

This clonotype was detected a few times. The chain couples TRBV7-3 to TRBJ2-1, with 9 positions matching TRBD2. The germline CDR1 and CDR2 sequences are SGHTA and FQGTGA. The CDR3 loop spans 16 amino acids. J was trimmed by 7 bases and V by 2 bases; bases with no gene match: 9. The CDR3 DNA reads as TGTGCCAGCAGCTTAGTGCGGGGGGGCCTCGGGAATGAGCAGTTCTTC. It translates to CASSLVRGGLGNEQFF.

The count of this clonotype is one. The V gene is TRBV23-1, the J gene TRBJ2-5; tentatively, D is TRBD2 (5 bases). TRBV23-1 has ORF status, its function being uncertain. The germline V and J ends were trimmed by 7 bases and 4 bases, with 22 bases remaining between them. This CDR3 region has 16 residues. DNA for the CDR3: TGCGCCAGCACAGAAAAACGGCACCGTCGGGGAGAGACCCAGTACTTC. Translated, it gives CASTEKRHRRGETQYF.

This clonotype was observed at least ten times. The rearrangement uses TRBV6-1 and TRBJ1-4; 10 nucleotides align to TRBD1. The CDR3 is 13 residues long. Trimming at V came to 3 bases and at J to 15 bases, leaving 7 bases not matched to a gene. Germline lookup yields CDR1 MNHNS and CDR2 SASEGT. CDR3 nucleotide sequence: TGTGCCAGCAGTGAGGGTCTCGGGACAGGGGTGTTTTTT. This gives the protein CASSEGLGTGVFF.